This T cell receptor beta chain stems from a study of blood T cells in healthy people across ages. Concerning this clonotype: What it binds is not known.

A minimum of 7 million PBMCs was isolated per sample. Per individual sample, total RNA of at least 5.5 micrograms was extracted. General observations from the study: Significant beta diversity loss was already apparent by age around 36, declining roughly linearly.

Using a J-beta primer mix together with a sample-barcoded 5' primer, a second PCR was run for roughly 7 to 11 cycles. Each CDR3 protein gets one entry after TCRdb re-called the 5' RACE reads with MiXCR. The sample carries about 400,000 distinct CDR3 sequences, about half recorded once. V lost 2 bases and J 7 bases, leaving 15 bases between the germline ends. CDR3 size: 15 residues. Per germline, CDR1 SGHRS and CDR2 YFSETQ. Material for sequencing was blood. This receptor was taken from a man aged 55-75 years in good health. This chain uses TRBV5-1 with TRBJ1-4, with D perhaps TRBD1 (6 bases). The CDR3: CASSFGTPDGEKLFF. CDR3 DNA: TGCGCCAGCAGCTTCGGGACACCAGACGGTGAAAAACTGTTTTTT.